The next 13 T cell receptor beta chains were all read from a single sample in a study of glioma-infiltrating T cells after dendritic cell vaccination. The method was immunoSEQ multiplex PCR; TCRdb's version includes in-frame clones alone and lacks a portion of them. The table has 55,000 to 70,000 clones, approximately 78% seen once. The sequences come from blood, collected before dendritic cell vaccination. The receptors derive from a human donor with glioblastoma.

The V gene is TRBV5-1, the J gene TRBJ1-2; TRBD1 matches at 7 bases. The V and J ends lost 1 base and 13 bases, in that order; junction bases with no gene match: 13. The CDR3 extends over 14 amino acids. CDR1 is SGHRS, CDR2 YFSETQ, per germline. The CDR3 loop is CASSLRFGQANLTF. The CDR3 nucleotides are TGCGCCAGCAGCTTGCGATTTGGACAGGCCAATCTCACCTTC. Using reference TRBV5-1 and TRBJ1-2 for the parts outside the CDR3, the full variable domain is KAGVTQTPRYLIKTRGQQVTLSCSPISGHRSVSWYQQTPGQGLQFLFEYFSETQRNKGNFPGRFSGRQFSNSRSEMNVSTLELGDSALYLCASSLRFGQANLTFGSGTRLTVV.

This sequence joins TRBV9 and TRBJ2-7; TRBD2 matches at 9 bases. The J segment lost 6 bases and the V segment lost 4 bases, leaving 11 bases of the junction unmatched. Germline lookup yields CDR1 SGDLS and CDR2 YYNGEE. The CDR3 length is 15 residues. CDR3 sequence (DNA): TGTGCCAGCAGCACTAATAGCGGGGGTTTCTCCGAGCAGTACTTC. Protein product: CASSTNSGGFSEQYF.

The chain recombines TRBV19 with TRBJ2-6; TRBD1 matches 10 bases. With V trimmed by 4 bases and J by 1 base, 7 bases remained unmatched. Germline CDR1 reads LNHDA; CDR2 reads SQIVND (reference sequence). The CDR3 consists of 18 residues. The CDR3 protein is CASSSIRTGGSGANVLTF. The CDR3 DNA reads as TGTGCCAGTAGTAGTATCCGGACAGGGGGTTCTGGGGCCAACGTCCTGACTTTC.

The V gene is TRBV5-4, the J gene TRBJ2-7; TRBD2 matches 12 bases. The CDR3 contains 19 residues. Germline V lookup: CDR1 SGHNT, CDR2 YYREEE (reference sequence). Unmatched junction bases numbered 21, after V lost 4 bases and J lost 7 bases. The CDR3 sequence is CASSQGLAGSYLKPGEQYF. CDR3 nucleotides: TGTGCCAGCAGCCAAGGACTAGCGGGGTCCTACTTAAAACCTGGGGAGCAGTACTTC.

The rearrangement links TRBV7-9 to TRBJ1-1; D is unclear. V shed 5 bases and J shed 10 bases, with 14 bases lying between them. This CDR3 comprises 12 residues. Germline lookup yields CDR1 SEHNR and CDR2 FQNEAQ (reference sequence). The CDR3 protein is CASSESRVVAFF. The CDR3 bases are TGTGCCAGCAGCGAGTCCCGGGTGGTAGCTTTCTTT.

The chain's CDR3 is CATSTGLSSGNTIYF. The CDR3 DNA sequence: TGTGCCACCAGCACGGGGTTGAGCTCTGGAAACACCATATATTTT. The rearrangement links TRBV15 to TRBJ1-3, with D uncertain. This CDR3 contains 15 residues. The V end was cut by 4 bases, the J end by 0 bases, with 10 bases between. Germline V gene sequence: CDR1 LNHNV, CDR2 YYDKDF (reference sequence).

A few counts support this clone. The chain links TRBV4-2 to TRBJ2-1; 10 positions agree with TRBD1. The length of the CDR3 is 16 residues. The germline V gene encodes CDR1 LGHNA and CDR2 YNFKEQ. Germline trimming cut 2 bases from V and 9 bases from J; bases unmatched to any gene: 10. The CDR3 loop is CASSQNLGQGGVEQFF. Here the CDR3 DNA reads TGTGCCAGCAGCCAAAATTTAGGACAGGGGGGAGTTGAGCAGTTCTTC.

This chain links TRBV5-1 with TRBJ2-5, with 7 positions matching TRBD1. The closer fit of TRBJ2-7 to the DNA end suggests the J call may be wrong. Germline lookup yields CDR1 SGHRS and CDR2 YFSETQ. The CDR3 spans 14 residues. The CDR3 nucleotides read TGCGCCAGCAGCCTGGGGACAGTCATTTACGAGCAGTACTTC. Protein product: CASSLGTVIYEQYF.

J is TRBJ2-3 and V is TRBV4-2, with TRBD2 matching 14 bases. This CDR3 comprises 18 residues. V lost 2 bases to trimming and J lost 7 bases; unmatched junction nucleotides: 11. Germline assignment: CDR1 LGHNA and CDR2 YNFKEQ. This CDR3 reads CASSQPGLAGAPTHTQYF. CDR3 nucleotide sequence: TGTGCCAGCAGCCAACCGGGACTAGCGGGGGCCCCTACACATACGCAGTATTTT.

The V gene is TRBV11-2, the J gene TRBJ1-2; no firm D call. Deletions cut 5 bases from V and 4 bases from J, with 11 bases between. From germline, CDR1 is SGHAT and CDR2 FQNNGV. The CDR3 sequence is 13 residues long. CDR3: CASSPQSGYGYTF. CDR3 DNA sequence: TGTGCCAGCAGCCCCCAGAGCGGCTATGGCTACACCTTC. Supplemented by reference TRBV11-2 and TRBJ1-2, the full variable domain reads EAGVAQSPRYKIIEKRQSVAFWCNPISGHATLYWYQQILGQGPKLLIQFQNNGVVDDSQLPKDRFSAERLKGVDSTLKIQPAKLEDSAVYLCASSPQSGYGYTFGSGTRLTVV.

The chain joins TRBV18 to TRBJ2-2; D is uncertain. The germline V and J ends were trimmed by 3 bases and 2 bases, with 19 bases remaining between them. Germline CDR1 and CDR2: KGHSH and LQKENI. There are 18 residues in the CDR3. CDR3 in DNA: TGTGCCAGCTCACCGTCGGGTCGCCACATCCTTAACACCGGGGAGCTGTTTTTT. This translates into CASSPSGRHILNTGELFF.

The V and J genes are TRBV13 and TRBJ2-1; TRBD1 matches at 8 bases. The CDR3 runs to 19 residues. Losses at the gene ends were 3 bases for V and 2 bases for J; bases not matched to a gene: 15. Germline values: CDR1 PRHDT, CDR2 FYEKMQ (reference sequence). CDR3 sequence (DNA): TGTGCCAGCAGCTTTCGACAGGGGTTACAGTCGTGGGCCTACAATGAGCAGTTCTTC. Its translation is CASSFRQGLQSWAYNEQFF.

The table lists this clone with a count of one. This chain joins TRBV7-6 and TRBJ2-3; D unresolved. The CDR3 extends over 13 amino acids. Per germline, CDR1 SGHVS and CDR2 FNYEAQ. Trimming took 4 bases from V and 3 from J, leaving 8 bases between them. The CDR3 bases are TGTGCCAGCAGCTCGCCTCGGACAGATACGCAGTATTTT. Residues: CASSSPRTDTQYF.